This TCR beta chain was captured by sequencing in a study of T cells in Graves' hyperthyroidism and ophthalmopathy. Study context: Peripheral blood samples were taken at initial diagnosis, prior to any treatment.

This clonotype was found many times. V lost 7 bases, J lost 3 bases, and 15 bases lay in between. Germline lookup yields CDR1 DFQATT and CDR2 SNEGSKA (reference sequence). This CDR3 has 13 amino acids. This sample holds PBMCs from roughly 10 ml fresh peripheral blood. TCR beta CDR3 sequences were amplified from RNA transcripts. Primed by the HTBI set, a first-round RT-PCR was run on the TCR CDR3. From the multiplex PCR reads, TCRdb called clonotypes with MiXCR, one entry per CDR3 protein. This sample has hundreds of thousands of distinct CDR3 sequences, with roughly a third found just once. This chain uses TRBV20-1 with TRBJ2-5, with D hard to call. The sequence was collected from a woman aged 40-49 years with Graves' hyperthyroidism. The material sequenced was blood. CDR3 amino acids: CSGLRAVKETQYF. The CDR3 DNA reads TGCAGTGGGTTACGGGCAGTCAAAGAGACCCAGTACTTC.